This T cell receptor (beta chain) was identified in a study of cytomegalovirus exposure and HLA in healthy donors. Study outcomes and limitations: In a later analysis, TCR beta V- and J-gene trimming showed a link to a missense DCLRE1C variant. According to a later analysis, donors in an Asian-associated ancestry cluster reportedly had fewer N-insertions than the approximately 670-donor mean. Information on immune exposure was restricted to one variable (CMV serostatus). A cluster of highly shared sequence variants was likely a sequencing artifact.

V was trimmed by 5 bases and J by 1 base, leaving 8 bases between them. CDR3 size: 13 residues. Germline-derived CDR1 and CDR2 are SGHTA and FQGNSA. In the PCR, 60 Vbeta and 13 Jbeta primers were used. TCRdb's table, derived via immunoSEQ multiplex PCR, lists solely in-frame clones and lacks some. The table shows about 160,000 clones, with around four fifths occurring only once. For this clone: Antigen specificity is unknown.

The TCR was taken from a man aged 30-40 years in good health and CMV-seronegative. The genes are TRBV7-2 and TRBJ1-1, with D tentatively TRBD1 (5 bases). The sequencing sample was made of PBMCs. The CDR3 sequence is CASSTQENTEAFF. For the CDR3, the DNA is TGTGCCAGCAGCACACAGGAGAACACTGAAGCTTTCTTT.